Following are 9 T cell receptor beta chains from one sample sequenced in a study of identical twins' blood T cells. A single record per CDR3 protein comes from TCRdb applying MiXCR to the 5' RACE reads. The table records a few hundred thousand distinct CDR3 sequences, about 28% of them present only once. The sequenced sample was PBMCs. The receptor set was obtained from a woman aged 18 to 49 in good health.

V is TRBV29-1 and J is TRBJ2-1, with a weak D call TRBD1 (5 bases). V was cut by 7 bases and J by 0 bases, with 10 bases left in between. The germline CDR1 and CDR2 sequences are SQVTM and ANQGSEA. The CDR3 runs to 13 residues. The CDR3 protein is CSAGHSSYNEQFF. The CDR3 nucleotides are TGCAGCGCCGGACACAGCTCCTACAATGAGCAGTTCTTC.

The DNA for the CDR3 is TGCAGCACGGACAGGATGAACACTGAAGCTTTCTTT. Amino acids: CSTDRMNTEAFF. The chain uses TRBV29-1 and TRBJ1-1; 7 bases fit TRBD1. Unmatched junction bases numbered 3, after V lost 8 bases and J lost 0 bases. This CDR3 comprises 12 residues. The germline V gene encodes CDR1 SQVTM and CDR2 ANQGSEA.

This clonotype was detected a few times. Here the CDR3 reads CASSRISYTQYF. The CDR3 DNA is TGTGCCAGCAGCCGCATATCTTATACGCAGTATTTT. J is TRBJ2-3 and V is TRBV6-2 or TRBV6-3; D unresolved. Germline CDR1 and CDR2: MNHEY and SVGEGT. This CDR3 spans 12 amino acids. With 6 bases removed from V and 7 bases from J, the gap between germline ends came to 11 bases.

There are a few counts of this clonotype. The chain recombines TRBV7-2 with TRBJ2-5; 10 bases are a match to TRBD2. The CDR3 consists of 14 residues. The V segment lost 3 bases and the J segment 3 bases; nucleotides outside the gene matches: 1. CDR1 and CDR2 from the germline V gene are SGHTA and FQGNSA. Here the CDR3 DNA reads TGTGCCAGCAGCTTGGGACTAGCGAAAGAGACCCAGTACTTC. It is translated as CASSLGLAKETQYF.

There are a few counts of this clonotype. This chain uses TRBV20-1 with TRBJ2-1; 16 nucleotides match TRBD2. Germline V lookup: CDR1 DFQATT, CDR2 SNEGSKA (reference sequence). This CDR3 spans 17 amino acids. The trim removed 6 bases at V and 5 bases at J, leaving 10 bases unmatched. CDR3 protein: CSARGLAGGPKNNEQFF. CDR3 DNA: TGCAGTGCCCGGGGACTAGCGGGAGGGCCAAAGAACAATGAGCAGTTCTTC.

This clonotype was counted once. A clone one base away is much larger, so this may be a read error. The rearrangement links TRBV2 to TRBJ2-3; unclear D gene. TRBJ1-5 matches the DNA end more closely, so the J call is doubtful. CDR1 and CDR2 (germline): SNHLY, FYNNEI. CDR3 length: 14 amino acids. CDR3 amino acids: CASSVSRRADTQHF. The CDR3 coding sequence is TGTGCCAGCAGTGTATCCCGGCGGGCAGATACGCAGCATTTT.

CDR3 DNA sequence: TGTGCCAGCTCACCATACGTCCCGGGACAGGGCTCCACTGAAGCTTTCTTT. This codes for CASSPYVPGQGSTEAFF. This chain connects TRBV18 to TRBJ1-1; 9 bases agree with TRBD1. In germline, CDR1 is KGHSH, CDR2 LQKENI. J gave up 4 bases and V 2 bases, and 11 bases lay outside the gene matches. This CDR3 spans 17 amino acids.

The chain combines TRBV11-3 with TRBJ1-4; D gene ambiguous. V was cut by 8 bases and J by 5 bases, with 12 bases left in between. The CDR3 has 13 residues. CDR1 is SGHNT, CDR2 YENEEA, per germline. CDR3 sequence (DNA): TGTGCCAGCCGCTGGAGACCGAATGAAAAACTGTTTTTT. This gives the protein CASRWRPNEKLFF.

The gene calls are TRBV5-1 and TRBJ2-3; no reliable D call. This CDR3 spans 13 amino acids. V was trimmed by 3 bases and J by 5 bases, leaving 10 bases between them. The germline V gene has CDR1 SGHRS and CDR2 YFSETQ. The CDR3 protein is CASSSNSVDTQYF. The DNA for the CDR3 is TGCGCCAGCAGCTCCAATTCTGTAGATACGCAGTATTTT.